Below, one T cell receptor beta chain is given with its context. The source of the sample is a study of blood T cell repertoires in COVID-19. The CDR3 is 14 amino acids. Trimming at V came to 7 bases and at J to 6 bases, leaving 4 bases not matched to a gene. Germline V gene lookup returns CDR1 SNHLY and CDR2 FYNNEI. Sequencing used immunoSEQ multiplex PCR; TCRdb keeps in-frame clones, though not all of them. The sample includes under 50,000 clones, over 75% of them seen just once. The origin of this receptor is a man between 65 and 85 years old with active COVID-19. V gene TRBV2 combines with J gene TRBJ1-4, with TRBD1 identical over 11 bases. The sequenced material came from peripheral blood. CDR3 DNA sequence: TGTGCCAGCACCCCGGGACAGGGGGATGAAAAACTGTTTTTT. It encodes CASTPGQGDEKLFF.